This is a list of T cell receptor beta chains from one sample in a study of PD-L1 blockade in urothelial cancer. Sequencing used immunoSEQ multiplex PCR; TCRdb keeps in-frame clones, though not all of them. The sample lists tens of thousands of clones; 90% were seen once. Sequenced material: PBMCs, taken around atezolizumab (anti-PD-L1) treatment. Every receptor here comes from a man in his 60s with urothelial cancer. Both conserved end residues are part of each CDR3. The D gene is left open where the match is weak.

D: TRBD1
V: TRBV11-2
length: 15
J: TRBJ2-1
DNA: TGTGCCAGCAGCACGAACAGGGGTGGGGTTTCGGAGCAGTTCTTC
CDR3: CASSTNRGGVSEQFF

D: NA
V: TRBV10-3
length: 13
J: TRBJ1-1
DNA: TGTGCCATCAGGGGGATACAGGGATCTGAAGCTTTCTTT
CDR3: CAIRGIQGSEAFF

D: NA
V: TRBV5-1
length: 15
J: TRBJ2-2
DNA: TGCGCCAGCAGCTTGTATAGTGCGAACACCGGGGAGCTGTTTTTT
CDR3: CASSLYSANTGELFF

D: TRBD2
V: TRBV4-3
length: 15
J: TRBJ2-7
DNA: TGCGCCAGCAGCCAAGGACTAGCGGCATCCTACGAGCAGTACTTC
CDR3: CASSQGLAASYEQYF

D: NA
V: TRBV5-1
length: 16
J: TRBJ2-5
DNA: TGCGCCAGCAGCCTCCCACTGGGCGGGGGCAGCGAGACCCAGTACTTC
CDR3: CASSLPLGGGSETQYF

D: TRBD1
V: TRBV5-1
length: 17
J: TRBJ2-1
DNA: TGCGCCAGCAGCTTGGGACAGGGAATAGGGTCCTACAATGAGCAGTTCTTC
CDR3: CASSLGQGIGSYNEQFF

D: NA
V: TRBV7-2
length: 17
J: TRBJ2-7
DNA: TGTGCCAGCAGCTACCCCCTCGGTGTAGCGAGCTCCTACGAGCAGTACTTC
CDR3: CASSYPLGVASSYEQYF

D: NA
V: TRBV5-1
length: 12
J: TRBJ2-7
DNA: TGCGCCAGCAGCATAGGGGGCTACGAGCAGTACTTC
CDR3: CASSIGGYEQYF

D: TRBD2
V: TRBV7-2
length: 15
J: TRBJ2-5
DNA: TGTGCCAGCAATTCTGGGGCGGGAGCTTCGGAGACCCAGTACTTC
CDR3: CASNSGAGASETQYF

D: NA
V: TRBV10-3
length: 11
J: TRBJ2-5
DNA: TGTGCCATCAGTGACGTAGAGACCCAGTACTTC
CDR3: CAISDVETQYF